One sample yielded the 10 T cell receptor beta chains listed below, sequenced in a study of shared clonotypes between healthy human individuals. The assay was immunoSEQ multiplex PCR, and TCRdb's table has in-frame clones only and misses some. The sample yields roughly 1.5 million clones, about 98% seen once. The specimen was naive CD4+ T cells sorted from blood. Subset indicated: CD45RA+ positively selected. These receptors came from a man aged 30 to 39 in good health.

The chain has TRBV5-1 and TRBJ2-7, with unresolved D. Trimming cost V 6 bases and J 5 bases, with 12 bases left between them. This CDR3 is built from 12 residues. The germline V gene encodes CDR1 SGHRS and CDR2 YFSETQ. The CDR3 here is CASNSLLNEQYF. Written as DNA, the CDR3 is TGCGCCAGCAACTCCCTTTTAAACGAGCAGTACTTC.

The rearrangement links TRBV10-3 to TRBJ2-1, with 7 bases fitting TRBD2. Germline-derived CDR1 and CDR2 are ENHRY and SYGVKD. Losses at the gene ends were 9 bases for V and 0 bases for J; bases not matched to a gene: 5. There are 14 residues in the CDR3. In DNA form, the CDR3 reads TGTGCCATTGCTAGCGGAAGCTCCTACAATGAGCAGTTCTTC. The encoded protein is CAIASGSSYNEQFF.

This sequence joins TRBV7-2 and TRBJ1-5; the D gene is possibly TRBD1 (6 bases). V was trimmed by 1 base and J by 5 bases, leaving 12 bases between them. The length of the CDR3 is 15 residues. Germline V lookup: CDR1 SGHTA, CDR2 FQGNSA. In DNA form, the CDR3 reads TGTGCCAGCAGCTTAGAACAGGGATTTTATCAGCCCCAGCATTTT. Its translation: CASSLEQGFYQPQHF.

The chain couples TRBV4-1 to TRBJ2-7, with 9 bases that match TRBD2. The CDR3 consists of 16 residues. The ends lost 1 base at V and 3 bases at J; junction bases unmatched: 7. The V gene's germline CDR1 is MGHRA and CDR2 YSYEKL. This chain's CDR3 is CASSQGYTTSGYEQYF. The DNA for the CDR3 is TGCGCCAGCAGCCAAGGGTATACGACTAGCGGCTACGAGCAGTACTTC.

This chain connects TRBV18 to TRBJ2-5; D unresolved. The CDR3 contains 16 residues. V lost 0 bases and J 4 bases, leaving 15 bases between the germline ends. Germline lookup yields CDR1 KGHSH and CDR2 LQKENI. The chain's CDR3 is CASSPPIGDRVETQYF. The CDR3 bases are TGTGCCAGCTCACCACCGATTGGGGATAGGGTAGAGACCCAGTACTTC. The full variable domain, with the rest looked up from reference TRBV18 and TRBJ2-5, is NAGVMQNPRHLVRRRGQEARLRCSPMKGHSHVYWYRQLPEEGLKFMVYLQKENIIDESGMPKERFSAEFPKEGPSILRIQQVVRGDSAAYFCASSPPIGDRVETQYFGPGTRLLVL.

The chain has TRBV9 and TRBJ2-3, with 7 nucleotides matching TRBD2. This CDR3 contains 16 residues. Germline loops: CDR1 SGDLS, CDR2 YYNGEE. J was trimmed by 7 bases and V by 3 bases; bases with no gene match: 14. CDR3 in amino acids: CASSASAASGEYTQYF. CDR3 nucleotide sequence: TGTGCCAGCAGCGCCTCCGCGGCTAGCGGCGAGTATACGCAGTATTTT.

V is TRBV29-1 and J is TRBJ1-3; D is ambiguous. The CDR3 spans 13 residues. Germline V gives CDR1 SQVTM, CDR2 ANQGSEA. Trimming pared 4 bases from V and 0 bases from J, leaving 7 bases between. The CDR3 is CSVVNFSGNTIYF. CDR3 DNA: TGCAGCGTTGTAAATTTCTCTGGAAACACCATATATTTT.

The rearrangement uses TRBV9 and TRBJ2-2; D may be TRBD1 (6 bases). Between the trimmed V and J ends, which lost 4 bases and 2 bases, there was a span of 15 bases. Germline lookup yields CDR1 SGDLS and CDR2 YYNGEE. CDR3 length: 16 residues. This CDR3 is CASSLPGHQNTGELFF. The DNA of the CDR3 is TGTGCCAGCAGCCTTCCGGGACACCAAAACACCGGGGAGCTGTTTTTT.

This sequence joins TRBV7-9 and TRBJ2-7; TRBD1 is a possible D gene (6 bases). The germline V gene has CDR1 SEHNR and CDR2 FQNEAQ (reference sequence). V was cut by 0 bases and J by 3 bases, with 9 bases left in between. This CDR3 spans 14 amino acids. CDR3 DNA: TGTGCCAGCAGCTTAGCACAGGGCATCTACGAGCAGTACTTC. Translated: CASSLAQGIYEQYF. Full variable domain (missing parts from reference TRBV7-9 and TRBJ2-7): DTGVSQNPRHKITKRGQNVTFRCDPISEHNRLYWYRQTLGQGPEFLTYFQNEAQLEKSRLLSDRFSAERPKGSFSTLEIQRTEQGDSAMYLCASSLAQGIYEQYFGPGTRLTVT.

This rearrangement joins TRBV7-8 to TRBJ1-5; D gene unclear. V lost 2 bases and J lost 5, with 7 bases in between. This CDR3 is built from 13 residues. Germline-derived CDR1 and CDR2 are SGHVS and FQNEAQ. CDR3 amino acids: CASSLKIHQPQHF. In DNA, the CDR3 is TGTGCCAGCAGCTTAAAGATCCATCAGCCCCAGCATTTT.